This TCR beta chain was sequenced in a study of molecular identifiers for immune sequencing clone quantification. Study-level findings and limits: The sizes of highly expanded clones could be underestimated when identical TCR molecules share a barcode.

This clonotype appeared many times. The antigen remains undetermined. From roughly 20,000 to 1,000,000 sorted cells, naive CD8 libraries were generated with 10%, 30% or 50% RNA. The authors gated naive CD8 T cells as CD8+CD4-CCR7+CD45RA+ for sorting. TCRdb reprocessed the PCR reads with MiXCR, giving one entry per CDR3 protein. The sample shows hundreds of thousands of distinct CDR3 sequences, around 25% of them seen only once. The CDR3 spans 15 residues. Germline CDR1 SGHDT, CDR2 YYEEEE. V lost 0 bases and J 4 bases, leaving 11 bases between the germline ends. J is TRBJ1-5 and V is TRBV5-6; D is possibly TRBD1 (5 bases). This clonotype originated in a human donor in good health. Some libraries in this study had Jurkat cell RNA spiked in. Sequencing input: naive CD8+ T cells from blood, with Jurkat cell RNA spiked in. Subset denoted: FACS-sorted CD8+CD4-CCR7+CD45RA+ naive T cells. CDR3 nucleotides: TGTGCCAGCAGCTTGGGGGGGGGACGGAATCAGCCCCAGCATTTT. This sequence encodes CASSLGGGRNQPQHF. The full variable domain, rest sourced from reference TRBV5-6 and TRBJ1-5, is DAGVTQSPTHLIKTRGQQVTLRCSPKSGHDTVSWYQQALGQGPQFIFQYYEEEERQRGNFPDRFSGHQFPNYSSELNVNALLLGDSALYLCASSLGGGRNQPQHFGDGTRLSIL.